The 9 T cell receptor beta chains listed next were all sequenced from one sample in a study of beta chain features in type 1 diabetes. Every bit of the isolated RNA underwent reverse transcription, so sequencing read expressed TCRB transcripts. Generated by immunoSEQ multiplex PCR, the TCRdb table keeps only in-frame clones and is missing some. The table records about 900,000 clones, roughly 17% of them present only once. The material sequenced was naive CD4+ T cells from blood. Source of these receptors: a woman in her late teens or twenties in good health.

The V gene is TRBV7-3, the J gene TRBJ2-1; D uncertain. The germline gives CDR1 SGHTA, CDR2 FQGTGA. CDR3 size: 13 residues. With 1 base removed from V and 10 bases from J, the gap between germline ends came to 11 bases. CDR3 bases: TGTGCCAGCAGCTTAAATTGGCGAAACGAGCAGTTCTTC. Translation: CASSLNWRNEQFF.

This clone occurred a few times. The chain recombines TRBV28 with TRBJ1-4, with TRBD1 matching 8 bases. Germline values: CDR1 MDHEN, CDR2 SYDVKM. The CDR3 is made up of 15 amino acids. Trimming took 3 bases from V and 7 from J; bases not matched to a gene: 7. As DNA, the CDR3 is TGTGCCAGCAGTTTTCCAGGACAGGGTTCTGAAAAACTGTTTTTT. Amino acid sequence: CASSFPGQGSEKLFF.

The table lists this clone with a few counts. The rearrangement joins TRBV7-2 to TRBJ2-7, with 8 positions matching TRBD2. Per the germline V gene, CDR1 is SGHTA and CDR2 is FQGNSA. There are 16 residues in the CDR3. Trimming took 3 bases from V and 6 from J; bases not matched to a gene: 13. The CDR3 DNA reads TGTGCCAGCAGCTTGGGTGGGACTAGTCGTCTCTCCGAGCAGTACTTC. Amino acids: CASSLGGTSRLSEQYF.

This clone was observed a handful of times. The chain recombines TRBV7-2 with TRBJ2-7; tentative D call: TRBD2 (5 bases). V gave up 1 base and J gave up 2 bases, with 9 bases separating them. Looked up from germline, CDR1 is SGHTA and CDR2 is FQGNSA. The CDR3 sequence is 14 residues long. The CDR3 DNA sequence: TGTGCCAGCAGCTTAGGCCCTAGCCCCTACGAGCAGTACTTC. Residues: CASSLGPSPYEQYF.

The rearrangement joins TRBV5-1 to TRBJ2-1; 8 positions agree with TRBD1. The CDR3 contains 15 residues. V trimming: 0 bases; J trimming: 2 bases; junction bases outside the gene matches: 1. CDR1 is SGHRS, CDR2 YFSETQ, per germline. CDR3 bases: TGCGCCAGCAGCTTGGGGACAGGGCCCTACAATGAGCAGTTCTTC. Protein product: CASSLGTGPYNEQFF.

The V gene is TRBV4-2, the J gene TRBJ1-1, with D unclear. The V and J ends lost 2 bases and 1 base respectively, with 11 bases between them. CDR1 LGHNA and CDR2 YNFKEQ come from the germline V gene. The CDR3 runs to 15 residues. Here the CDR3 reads CASSQKASRNTEAFF. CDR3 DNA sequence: TGTGCCAGCAGCCAAAAGGCCAGCCGGAACACTGAAGCTTTCTTT.

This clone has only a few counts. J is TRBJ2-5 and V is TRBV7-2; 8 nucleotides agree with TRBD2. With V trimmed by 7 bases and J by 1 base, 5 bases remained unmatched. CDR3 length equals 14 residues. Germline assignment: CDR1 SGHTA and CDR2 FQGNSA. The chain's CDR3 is CASTLREVQETQYF. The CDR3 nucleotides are TGTGCCAGCACCCTGCGGGAGGTCCAAGAGACCCAGTACTTC.

CDR3 in amino acids: CASSFSTQGNTEAFF. In DNA form, the CDR3 reads TGTGCCAGCAGTTTCTCTACTCAGGGGAATACTGAAGCTTTCTTT. The chain employs TRBV27 and TRBJ1-1, with D possibly TRBD1 on 6 matching bases. CDR3 length: 15 amino acids. The V end lost 3 bases, the J end lost 5 bases, and 16 bases lay between the germline ends. Germline loops: CDR1 MNHEY, CDR2 SMNVEV (reference sequence).

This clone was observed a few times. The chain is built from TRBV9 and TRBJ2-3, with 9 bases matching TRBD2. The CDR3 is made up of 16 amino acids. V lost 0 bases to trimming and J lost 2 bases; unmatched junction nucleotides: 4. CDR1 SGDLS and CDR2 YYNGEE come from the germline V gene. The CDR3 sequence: CASSVGGRADTDTQYF. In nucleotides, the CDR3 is TGTGCCAGCAGCGTAGGCGGGAGGGCCGACACAGATACGCAGTATTTT.